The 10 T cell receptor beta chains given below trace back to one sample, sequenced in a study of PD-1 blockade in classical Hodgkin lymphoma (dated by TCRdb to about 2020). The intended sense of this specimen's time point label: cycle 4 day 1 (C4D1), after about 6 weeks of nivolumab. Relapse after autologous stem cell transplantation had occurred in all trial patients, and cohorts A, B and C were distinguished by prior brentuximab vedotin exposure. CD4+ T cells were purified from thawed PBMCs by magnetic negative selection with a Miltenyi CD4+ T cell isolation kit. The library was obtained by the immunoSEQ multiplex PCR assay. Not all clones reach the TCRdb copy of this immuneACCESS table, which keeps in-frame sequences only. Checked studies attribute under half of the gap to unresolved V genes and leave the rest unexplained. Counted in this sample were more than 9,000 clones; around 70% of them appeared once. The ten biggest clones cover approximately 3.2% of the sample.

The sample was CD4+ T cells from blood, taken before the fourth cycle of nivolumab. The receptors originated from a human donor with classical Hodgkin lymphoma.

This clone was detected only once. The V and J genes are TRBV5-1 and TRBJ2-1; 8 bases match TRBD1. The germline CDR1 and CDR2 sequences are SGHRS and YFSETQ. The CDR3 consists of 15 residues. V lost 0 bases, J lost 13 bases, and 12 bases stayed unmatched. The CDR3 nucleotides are TGCGCCAGCAGCTTGGATGGGCGACAGGGGTCAGATCAGTTCTTC. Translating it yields CASSLDGRQGSDQFF.

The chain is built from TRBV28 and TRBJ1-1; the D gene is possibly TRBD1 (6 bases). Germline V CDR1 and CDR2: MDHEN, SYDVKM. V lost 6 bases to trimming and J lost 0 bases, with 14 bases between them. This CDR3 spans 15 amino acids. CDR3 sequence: CASRERGNMNTEAFF. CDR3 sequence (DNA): TGTGCCAGCAGGGAGAGGGGGAATATGAACACTGAAGCTTTCTTT.

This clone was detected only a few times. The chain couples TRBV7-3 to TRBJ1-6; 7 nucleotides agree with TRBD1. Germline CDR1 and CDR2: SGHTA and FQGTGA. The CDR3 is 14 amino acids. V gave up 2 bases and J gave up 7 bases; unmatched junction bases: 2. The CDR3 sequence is CASSLLGQNSPLHF. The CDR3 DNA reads TGTGCCAGCAGCTTATTGGGACAGAATTCACCCCTCCACTTT.

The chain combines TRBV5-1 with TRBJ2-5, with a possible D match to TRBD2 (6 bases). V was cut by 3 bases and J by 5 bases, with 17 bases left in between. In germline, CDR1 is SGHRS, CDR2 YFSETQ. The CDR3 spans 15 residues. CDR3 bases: TGCGCCAGCAGCTCCCTAGGCGGGGCAGGCGAGACCCAGTACTTC. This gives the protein CASSSLGGAGETQYF.

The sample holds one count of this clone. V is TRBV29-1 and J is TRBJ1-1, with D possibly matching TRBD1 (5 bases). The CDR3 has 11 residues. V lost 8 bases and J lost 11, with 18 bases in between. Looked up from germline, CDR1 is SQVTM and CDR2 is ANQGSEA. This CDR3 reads CSTNQGEEAFF. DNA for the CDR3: TGCAGCACTAATCAGGGTGAAGAGGCTTTCTTT.

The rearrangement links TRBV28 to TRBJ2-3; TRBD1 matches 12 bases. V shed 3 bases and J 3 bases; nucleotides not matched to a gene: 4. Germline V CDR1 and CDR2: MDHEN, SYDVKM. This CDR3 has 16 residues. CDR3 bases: TGTGCCAGCAGTTTTAGGGACAGGGGGCGGACAGATACGCAGTATTTT. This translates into CASSFRDRGRTDTQYF.

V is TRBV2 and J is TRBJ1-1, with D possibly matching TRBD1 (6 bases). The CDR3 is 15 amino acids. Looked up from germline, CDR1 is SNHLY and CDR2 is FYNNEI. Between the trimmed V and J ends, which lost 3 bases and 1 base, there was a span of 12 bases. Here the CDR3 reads CASSDGGGGNTEAFF. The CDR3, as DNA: TGTGCCAGCAGTGACGGGGGCGGAGGGAACACTGAAGCTTTCTTT.

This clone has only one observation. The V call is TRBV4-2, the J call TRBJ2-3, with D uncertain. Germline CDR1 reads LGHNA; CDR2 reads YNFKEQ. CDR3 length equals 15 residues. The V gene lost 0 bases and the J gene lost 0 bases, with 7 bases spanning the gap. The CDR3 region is CASSQDRRSTDTQYF. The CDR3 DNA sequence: TGTGCCAGCAGCCAAGATAGACGGAGCACAGATACGCAGTATTTT.

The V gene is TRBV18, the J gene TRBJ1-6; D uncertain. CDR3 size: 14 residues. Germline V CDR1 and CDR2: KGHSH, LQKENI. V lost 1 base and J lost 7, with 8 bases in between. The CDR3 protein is CASSPQGSNSPLHF. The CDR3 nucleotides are TGTGCCAGCTCACCACAGGGTTCAAATTCACCCCTCCACTTT.

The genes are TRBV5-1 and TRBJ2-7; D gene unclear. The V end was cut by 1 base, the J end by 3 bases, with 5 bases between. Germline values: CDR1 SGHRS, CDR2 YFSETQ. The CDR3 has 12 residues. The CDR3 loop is CASSLTDYEQYF. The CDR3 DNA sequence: TGCGCCAGCAGCTTGACCGACTACGAGCAGTACTTC.